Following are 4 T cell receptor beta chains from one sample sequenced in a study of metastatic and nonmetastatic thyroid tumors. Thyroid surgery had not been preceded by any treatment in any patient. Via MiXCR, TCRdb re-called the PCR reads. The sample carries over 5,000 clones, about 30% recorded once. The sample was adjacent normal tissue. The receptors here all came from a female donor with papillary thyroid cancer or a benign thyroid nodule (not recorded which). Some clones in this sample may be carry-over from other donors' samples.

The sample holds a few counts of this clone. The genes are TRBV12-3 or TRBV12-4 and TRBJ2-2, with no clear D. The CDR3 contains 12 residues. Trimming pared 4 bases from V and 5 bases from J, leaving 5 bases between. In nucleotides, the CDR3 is TGTGCCAGCAGTTATAGGACCGGGGAGCTGTTTTTT. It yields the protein CASSYRTGELFF.

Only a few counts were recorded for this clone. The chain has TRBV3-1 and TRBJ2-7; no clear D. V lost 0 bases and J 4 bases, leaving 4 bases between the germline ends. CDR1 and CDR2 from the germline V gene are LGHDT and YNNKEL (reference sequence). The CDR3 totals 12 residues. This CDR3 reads CASSQDRYEQYF. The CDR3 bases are TGTGCCAGCAGCCAAGATAGGTACGAGCAGTACTTC.

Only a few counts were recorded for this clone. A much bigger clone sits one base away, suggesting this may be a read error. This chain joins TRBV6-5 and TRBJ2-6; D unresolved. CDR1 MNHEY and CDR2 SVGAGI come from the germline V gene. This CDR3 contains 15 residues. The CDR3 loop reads CASSFQDSGANVLTF. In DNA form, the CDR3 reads TGCGCCAGCAGTTTCCAGGACTCTGGGGCCAACGTCCTGACTTTC.

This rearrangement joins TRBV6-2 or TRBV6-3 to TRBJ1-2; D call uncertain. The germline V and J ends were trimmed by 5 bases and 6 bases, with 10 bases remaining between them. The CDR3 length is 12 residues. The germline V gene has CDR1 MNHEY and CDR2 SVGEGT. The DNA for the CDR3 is TGTGCCAGCAGTAACCGACTTGATGGCTACACCTTC. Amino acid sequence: CASSNRLDGYTF.